Listed here is a single T cell receptor beta chain. Its antigen is as yet unknown. The CDR3 has 12 amino acids. Trimming took off 8 bases at V and 8 bases at J, with 13 bases between the two ends. The data were obtained in a study of T cell repertoires in cytomegalovirus infection. Across the whole study: Both recently identified HLA-C-restricted and well-studied HLA-B-restricted CMV epitopes were used in the study. CMV infection together with matching HLA type was indicated by public TCR beta signatures.

In TCRdb, the reads were re-called with MiXCR into one record per CDR3 protein. The data contain approximately 730,000 distinct CDR3 sequences, approximately 32% of them singletons. The study, taken as a whole, reports: Carriage of CMV together with the relevant HLA was identifiable through cumulative public TCR beta family frequency. HLA-C-restricted CMV-specific TCR beta clonotypes prevailed in the ex vivo response.

The clonotype originates from a human donor in good health (CMV status not recorded). Some clones in this sample may be carry-over from other donors' samples. Source: cultured CD8+ T cells from PBMCs, taken from culture after CMV antigen stimulation. The chain couples TRBV12-3 or TRBV12-4 to TRBJ2-4, with D perhaps TRBD2 (5 bases). The CDR3 DNA is TGTGCCAGCGTCGGCCAGAGGGACATTCAGTACTTC. As protein: CASVGQRDIQYF.